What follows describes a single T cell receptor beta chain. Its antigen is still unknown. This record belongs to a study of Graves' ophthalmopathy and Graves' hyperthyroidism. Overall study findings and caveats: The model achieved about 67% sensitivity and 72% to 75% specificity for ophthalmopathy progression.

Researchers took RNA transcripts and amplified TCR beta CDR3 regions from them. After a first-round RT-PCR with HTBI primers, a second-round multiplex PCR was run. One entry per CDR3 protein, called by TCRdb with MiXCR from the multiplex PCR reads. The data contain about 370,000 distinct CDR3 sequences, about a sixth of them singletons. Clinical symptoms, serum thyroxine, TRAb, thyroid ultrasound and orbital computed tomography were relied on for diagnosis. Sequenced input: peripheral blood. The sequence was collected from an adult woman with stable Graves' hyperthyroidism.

The CDR3 DNA reads TGTGCCACCAGCAGAGGCCCTACTAGCGGGGGGCGAGAGACCCAGTACTTC. This sequence encodes CATSRGPTSGGRETQYF. The chain recombines TRBV15 with TRBJ2-5; 12 bases match TRBD2. The CDR3 totals 17 residues. With V trimmed by 1 base and J by 4 bases, 7 bases remained unmatched. Germline CDR1 LNHNV, CDR2 YYDKDF (reference sequence).